The present T cell receptor beta chain was sequenced within a study of T cells in Graves' hyperthyroidism and ophthalmopathy. Amplification yielded TCR beta CDR3 regions, with RNA transcripts as the source. A set of HTBI primers served as the primers for a first-round RT-PCR of the TCR CDR3. TCRdb reanalysed the multiplex PCR reads using MiXCR and keeps one entry per CDR3 protein. The sample shows about 290,000 distinct CDR3 sequences, about a sixth of them seen only once. V lost 7 bases to trimming and J lost 3 bases, with 15 bases between them. The CDR3 loop spans 14 amino acids. Germline values: CDR1 MNHEY, CDR2 SVGEGT. At least 3 on the Clinical Activity Score was recorded for ophthalmopathy patients, who also had NOSPECS grade at least 4 and duration under 3 months. Investigators excluded patients with uncontrolled infection, other autoimmune disease, pregnancy or lactation. Each diagnosis drew on symptoms, thyroxine, TRAb, thyroid ultrasound and orbital computed tomography findings. The PBMCs studied were ones that came from 8 to 10 ml fresh peripheral blood.

The chain uses TRBV6-2 or TRBV6-3 and TRBJ1-1; D not certain. The clonotype was recovered from an older woman with Graves' ophthalmopathy. Sequencing input: blood. The CDR3 reads CASNPGIGDTEAFF. The CDR3 region has the DNA TGTGCCAGCAACCCAGGAATTGGCGACACTGAAGCTTTCTTT.